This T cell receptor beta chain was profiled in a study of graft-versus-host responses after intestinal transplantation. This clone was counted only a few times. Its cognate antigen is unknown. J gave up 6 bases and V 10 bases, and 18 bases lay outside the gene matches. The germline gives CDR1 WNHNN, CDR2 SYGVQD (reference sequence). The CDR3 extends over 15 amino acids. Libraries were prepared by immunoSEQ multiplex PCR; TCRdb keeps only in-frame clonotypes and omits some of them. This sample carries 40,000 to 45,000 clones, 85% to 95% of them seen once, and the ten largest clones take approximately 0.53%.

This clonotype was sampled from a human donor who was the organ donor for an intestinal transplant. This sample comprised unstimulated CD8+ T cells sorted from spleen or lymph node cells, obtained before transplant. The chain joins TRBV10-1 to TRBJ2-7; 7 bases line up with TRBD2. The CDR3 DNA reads TGCGCCAAATCCCGGGACTACATCTCGCGCCGCGAGCAGTACTTC. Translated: CAKSRDYISRREQYF.